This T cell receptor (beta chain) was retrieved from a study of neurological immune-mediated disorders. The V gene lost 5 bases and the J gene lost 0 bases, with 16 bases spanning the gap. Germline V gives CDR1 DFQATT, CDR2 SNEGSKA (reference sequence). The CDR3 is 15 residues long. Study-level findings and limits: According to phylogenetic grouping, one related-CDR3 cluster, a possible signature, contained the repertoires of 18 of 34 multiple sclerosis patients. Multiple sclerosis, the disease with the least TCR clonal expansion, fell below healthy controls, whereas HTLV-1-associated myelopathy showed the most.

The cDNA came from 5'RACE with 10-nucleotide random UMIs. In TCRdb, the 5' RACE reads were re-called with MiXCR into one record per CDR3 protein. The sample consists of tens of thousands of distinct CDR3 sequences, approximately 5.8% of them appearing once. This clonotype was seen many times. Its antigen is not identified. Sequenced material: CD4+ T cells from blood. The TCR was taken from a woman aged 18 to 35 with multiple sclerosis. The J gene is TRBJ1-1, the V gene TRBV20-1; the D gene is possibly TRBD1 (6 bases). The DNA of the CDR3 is TGCAGTGCTCGTCTACAGGGAACCATGAACACTGAAGCTTTCTTT. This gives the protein CSARLQGTMNTEAFF.